The 21 T cell receptor beta chains below all came from one sample that was sequenced in a study of PD-L1 blockade in urothelial cancer. Sequenced by immunoSEQ multiplex PCR; TCRdb stores in-frame clones only, minus some. Seen here are about 44,000 clones, roughly 86% observed once, and the top ten hold 3% to 3.5%. The specimen comprised PBMCs, sampled around atezolizumab (anti-PD-L1) treatment. The receptors derive from a man aged 70 or older with urothelial cancer.

The chain recombines TRBV4-2 with TRBJ2-2; 9 nucleotides line up with TRBD2. CDR3 length: 16 amino acids. Germline CDR1 reads LGHNA; CDR2 reads YNFKEQ. V lost 2 bases, J lost 5 bases, and 6 bases stayed unmatched. The CDR3, as DNA: TGTGCCAGCAGCCAAAGTAGCGGGAGTGGGACCGGGGAGCTGTTTTTT. Translating it yields CASSQSSGSGTGELFF.

The chain has TRBV30 and TRBJ2-5, with D uncertain. The last part of the DNA fits TRBJ2-7 better; the J call may be wrong. The germline CDR1 and CDR2 sequences are GTSNPN and SVGIG (reference sequence). The CDR3 extends over 10 amino acids. Here the CDR3 DNA reads TGTGCCTGGAGTAATTACGAGCAGTACTTC. Its translation is CAWSNYEQYF.

This clone was recorded once. Other DNA sequences in this specimen translate into the identical CDR3. The chain joins TRBV7-2 to TRBJ2-1; 11 bases match TRBD2. CDR3 size: 15 residues. With V trimmed by 8 bases and J by 4 bases, 7 bases remained unmatched. CDR1 is SGHTA and CDR2 is FQGNSA in the germline V gene. CDR3 sequence reads: CASRTSGSSYNEQFF. The DNA for the CDR3 is TGTGCCAGCCGTACTAGCGGGAGTTCTTACAATGAGCAGTTCTTC.

V usage is TRBV15 and J usage is TRBJ2-7; D might be TRBD2 (5 bases). The CDR3 is 14 residues long. V lost 1 base, J lost 0 bases, and 7 bases lay in between. Germline CDR1 reads LNHNV; CDR2 reads YYDKDF (reference sequence). The CDR3 coding sequence is TGTGCCACCAGCAGAGGTGGAGGCTCCTACGAGCAGTACTTC. It translates to CATSRGGGSYEQYF.

This clone showed up just a few times. The V gene is TRBV29-1, the J gene TRBJ1-1, with 9 nucleotides matching TRBD1. The CDR3 has 13 residues. The junction had 3 bases not matched to a gene; V was cut back by 7 bases and J by 0 bases. Per the germline V gene, CDR1 is SQVTM and CDR2 is ANQGSEA. CDR3 residues: CSGGQGLNTEAFF. CDR3 in DNA: TGCAGCGGAGGACAGGGGCTGAACACTGAAGCTTTCTTT. The variable domain in full, completed from reference TRBV29-1 and TRBJ1-1, reads SAVISQKPSRDICQRGTSLTIQCQVDSQVTMMFWYRQQPGQSLTLIATANQGSEATYESGFVIDKFPISRPNLTFSTLTVSNMSPEDSSIYLCSGGQGLNTEAFFGQGTRLTVV.

The chain employs TRBV2 and TRBJ2-1, with D uncertain. Germline V gene lookup returns CDR1 SNHLY and CDR2 FYNNEI. The CDR3 sequence is 14 residues long. V dropped 6 bases and J dropped 10 bases, with 19 bases sitting between them. CDR3 sequence (DNA): TGTGCCAGCAGCCAAAACACAGATTTCCGCGAGCAGTTCTTC. This translates into CASSQNTDFREQFF.

V and J are TRBV7-2 and TRBJ1-1; no clear D. Between the trimmed V and J ends, which lost 5 bases and 1 base, there was a span of 14 bases. CDR3 length: 15 residues. CDR1 is SGHTA, CDR2 FQGNSA, per germline. Here the CDR3 reads CASSPTGGRNTEAFF. CDR3 sequence (DNA): TGTGCCAGCAGCCCGACGGGAGGGCGGAACACTGAAGCTTTCTTT. Full variable domain (remainder filled in from reference TRBV7-2 and TRBJ1-1): GAGVSQSPSNKVTEKGKDVELRCDPISGHTALYWYRQSLGQGLEFLIYFQGNSAPDKSGLPSDRFSAERTGGSVSTLTIQRTQQEDSAVYLCASSPTGGRNTEAFFGQGTRLTVV.

J is TRBJ1-2 and V is TRBV27, with D possibly being TRBD1 (5 bases). Germline V gene lookup returns CDR1 MNHEY and CDR2 SMNVEV (reference sequence). There are 15 residues in the CDR3. Trimming left V 2 bases short and J 1 base short, with 11 bases between. CDR3: CASSLRAQDNYGYTF. The DNA for the CDR3 is TGTGCCAGCAGTTTAAGGGCACAGGATAACTATGGCTACACCTTC.

V is TRBV2 and J is TRBJ1-5; possibly TRBD1 for D (5 bases). Germline-derived CDR1 and CDR2 are SNHLY and FYNNEI. The length of the CDR3 is 13 residues. Trimming removed 4 bases at V and 5 bases at J, with 9 bases between. The CDR3 is CASSGQWDQPQHF. The CDR3 DNA is TGTGCCAGCAGTGGACAGTGGGATCAGCCCCAGCATTTT.

The rearrangement links TRBV6-6 to TRBJ2-3, with 7 bases fitting TRBD2. Germline V lookup: CDR1 MNHNY, CDR2 SVGAGI (reference sequence). The CDR3 loop spans 14 amino acids. V gave up 3 bases and J gave up 8 bases; unmatched junction bases: 8. The CDR3 coding sequence is TGTGCCAGCAGTTATTCGGGGAGGGCCGGTACGCAGTATTTT. It specifies CASSYSGRAGTQYF.

This chain links TRBV7-2 with TRBJ2-7, with a tentative D call TRBD1 (5 bases). CDR1 and CDR2 from the germline V gene are SGHTA and FQGNSA. Trimming removed 2 bases at V and 3 bases at J, with 17 bases between. This CDR3 region has 16 residues. This CDR3 reads CASSLSFDSPGYEQYF. The DNA of the CDR3 is TGTGCCAGCAGCTTAAGTTTCGACAGTCCGGGCTACGAGCAGTACTTC.

V and J are TRBV2 and TRBJ1-2; 7 nucleotides line up with TRBD1. CDR3 length: 18 amino acids. J was trimmed by 1 base and V by 3 bases; bases with no gene match: 14. The germline CDR1 and CDR2 sequences are SNHLY and FYNNEI. This chain's CDR3 is CASSDRGAILIFNYGYTF. The CDR3 nucleotides read TGTGCCAGCAGTGACAGGGGGGCCATCCTAATTTTTAACTATGGCTACACCTTC.

This chain connects TRBV9 to TRBJ1-1; tentative D call: TRBD1 (5 bases). Germline V lookup: CDR1 SGDLS, CDR2 YYNGEE. The CDR3 runs 18 residues. Trimming took 4 bases from V and 0 from J, leaving 22 bases between them. The CDR3 region has the DNA TGTGCCAGCAGCCATAGGGTAGTGGGCGGGACCGTGAACACTGAAGCTTTCTTT. Its protein product is CASSHRVVGGTVNTEAFF.

The V and J genes are TRBV7-9 and TRBJ1-4; TRBD1 aligns across 10 bases. The ends lost 5 bases at V and 8 bases at J; junction bases unmatched: 11. CDR1 and CDR2 from the germline V gene are SEHNR and FQNEAQ (reference sequence). The CDR3 consists of 16 residues. Here the CDR3 reads CASSPILGTGEEKLFF. CDR3 coding DNA: TGTGCCAGCAGCCCCATCCTCGGGACAGGGGAAGAAAAACTGTTTTTT.

The chain links TRBV6-5 to TRBJ2-2; D might be TRBD2 (7 bases). The CDR3 loop spans 16 amino acids. Trimming stripped 0 bases from V and 4 bases from J, with 12 bases between. Germline V lookup: CDR1 MNHEY, CDR2 SVGAGI. CDR3 protein: CASSYSGGRLTGELFF. In nucleotides, the CDR3 is TGTGCCAGCAGTTACTCGGGGGGGCGCCTCACCGGGGAGCTGTTTTTT.

The CDR3 is CASSIRTNEQFF. In nucleotides, the CDR3 is TGTGCCAGCAGTATAAGGACTAATGAGCAGTTCTTC. V and J are TRBV28 and TRBJ2-1, with D possibly matching TRBD2 (5 bases). This CDR3 has 12 residues. V lost 5 bases and J 7 bases, leaving 9 bases between the germline ends. Germline values: CDR1 MDHEN, CDR2 SYDVKM.

The chain uses TRBV19 and TRBJ2-7; TRBD1 might be the D (8 bases). Trimming left V 1 base short and J 7 bases short, with 20 bases between. The CDR3 is made up of 16 amino acids. The germline gives CDR1 LNHDA, CDR2 SQIVND (reference sequence). CDR3 sequence reads: CASSIVPTDRGGEQYF. In DNA form, the CDR3 reads TGTGCCAGTAGTATAGTCCCTACCGACAGGGGAGGGGAGCAGTACTTC.

This clone was detected once. The chain carries TRBV10-3 and TRBJ1-5, with D maybe TRBD1 (6 bases). The germline V and J ends were trimmed by 4 bases and 5 bases, with 15 bases remaining between them. CDR1 and CDR2 from the germline V gene are ENHRY and SYGVKD. The CDR3 is made up of 15 amino acids. The CDR3 DNA reads as TGTGCCATCAGTGTAATGTCAGGGGCCGATCAGCCCCAGCATTTT. Protein product: CAISVMSGADQPQHF.

V gene TRBV27 combines with J gene TRBJ1-2; TRBD1 agrees at 8 bases. The J segment lost 4 bases and the V segment lost 2 bases, leaving 3 bases of the junction unmatched. The CDR3 covers 14 residues. Germline V gene lookup returns CDR1 MNHEY and CDR2 SMNVEV (reference sequence). CDR3 coding DNA: TGTGCCAGCAGTTTAATCGACAGGGGCTATGGCTACACCTTC. Its protein is CASSLIDRGYGYTF.

The J gene is TRBJ1-2, the V gene TRBV5-4, with a tentative D call TRBD1 (5 bases). The CDR3 extends over 16 amino acids. The germline V and J ends were trimmed by 0 bases and 4 bases, with 16 bases remaining between them. Germline V CDR1 and CDR2: SGHNT, YYREEE (reference sequence). The CDR3 region is CASSLGGEEGSYGYTF. For the CDR3, the DNA is TGTGCCAGCAGCTTGGGGGGAGAGGAGGGGAGCTATGGCTACACCTTC.

The gene calls are TRBV28 and TRBJ1-5; D unresolved. CDR1 MDHEN and CDR2 SYDVKM come from the germline V gene. V lost 7 bases to trimming and J lost 0 bases, with 19 bases between them. The CDR3 consists of 17 residues. The CDR3 region has the DNA TGTGCCAGCAACACCGCATTGGCAGATTATAGCAATCAGCCCCAGCATTTT. Amino acid sequence: CASNTALADYSNQPQHF.